These T cell receptor beta chains were read from a single sample in a study of T-cell reconstitution after alpha-beta-depleted transplantation in children. TCRdb re-derived calls from the PCR reads in MiXCR, one entry per CDR3 protein. The table lists approximately 420,000 distinct CDR3 sequences, about 11% of them singletons. This specimen was PBMCs from the stem cell graft donor, taken from the stem cell graft. These receptors came from a human donor who donated a stem cell graft to a child with acute myeloid leukemia. CDR3s include the opening cysteine and the closing phenylalanine or tryptophan.

TRBV4-2	TRBJ2-3	16	CASSPTSVRTTDTQYF
TRBV5-1	TRBJ2-1	14	CASSRGPTSGDGFF
TRBV7-6	TRBJ2-1	16	CASSPRAHSPNNEQFF
TRBV10-3	TRBJ2-1	15	CAISEGAGVHNEQFF
TRBV10-3	TRBJ1-3	16	CAISEQGAHSGNTIYF
TRBV20-1	TRBJ2-1	16	CSARDELESPYNEQFF
TRBV6-1	TRBJ2-5	14	CASIPMTGMETQYF
TRBV6-1	TRBJ1-3	18	CASTPLSGGADSGNTIYF
TRBV10-3	TRBJ2-5	14	CAIRTDRGGETQYF
TRBV20-1	TRBJ1-1	16	CSARGPATDPNTEAFF
TRBV12-3/TRBV12-4	TRBJ2-1	15	CASSPRGGIYNEQFF
TRBV18	TRBJ2-1	15	CASSPRGGESSEQFF
TRBV4-1	TRBJ2-6	19	CASSQVGDRGLSGANVLTF
TRBV5-1	TRBJ2-1	14	CASSSAGDYAKQFF
TRBV7-6	TRBJ2-5	17	CASSLTSGPLSRETQYF
TRBV20-1	TRBJ1-4	15	CSAPNPGQGREKLFF
TRBV6-5	TRBJ2-2	17	CASSYSSGVLGGGELFF
TRBV11-2	TRBJ2-5	20	CASSLRTGASGKDPSETQYF
TRBV29-1	TRBJ2-4	15	CSVEERGIAKNIQYF
TRBV20-1	TRBJ2-5	14	CSALKTSGIETQYF